This T cell receptor (beta chain) was sequenced in a study of cytomegalovirus exposure and HLA in healthy donors. In the PCR, 60 Vbeta and 13 Jbeta primers were used. The protocol was immunoSEQ multiplex PCR, while the TCRdb copy is restricted to in-frame clones and leaves out a portion. The data show roughly 120,000 clones, with around 77% seen just once and roughly 4% held by the top ten. About this clone itself: No antigen is known for it.

V gave up 0 bases and J gave up 9 bases, with 14 bases separating them. Germline loops: CDR1 SGHTA, CDR2 FQGTGA. There are 14 residues in the CDR3. Broader study findings: The Asian-associated ancestry cluster reportedly had fewer N-insertions than the approximately 610-donor mean in a later analysis.

The V and J genes are TRBV7-3 and TRBJ2-5; possible D gene TRBD2, 5 bases. This TCR was sampled from a human donor in good health. Input material: PBMCs. The CDR3 reads CASSLTPDPGAQYF. The DNA for the CDR3 is TGTGCCAGCAGCTTAACCCCGGACCCCGGGGCCCAGTACTTC.